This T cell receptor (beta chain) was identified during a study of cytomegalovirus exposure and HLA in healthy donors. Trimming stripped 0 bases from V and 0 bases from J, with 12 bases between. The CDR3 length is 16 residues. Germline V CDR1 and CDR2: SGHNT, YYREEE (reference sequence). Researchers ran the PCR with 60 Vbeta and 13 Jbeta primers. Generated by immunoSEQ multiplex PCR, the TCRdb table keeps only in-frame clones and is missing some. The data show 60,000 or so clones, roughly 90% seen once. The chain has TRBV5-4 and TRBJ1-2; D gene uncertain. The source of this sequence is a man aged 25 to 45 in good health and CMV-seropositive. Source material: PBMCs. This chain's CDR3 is CASSLEEAVPNYGYTF. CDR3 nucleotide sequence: TGTGCCAGCAGCTTGGAAGAGGCAGTACCTAACTATGGCTACACCTTC.